This TCR beta chain came from a study of CD4+ T cells in melanoma. General study results and limits: CD8+ T cell, macrophage and B cell function reportedly correlated with neoantigen-specific CD4+ T cells. Neoantigen-specific CD4+ T cells in melanoma reportedly had diverse differentiation states.

Germline trimming cut 0 bases from V and 1 base from J; bases unmatched to any gene: 8. This CDR3 contains 17 residues. The V gene's germline CDR1 is SGHRS and CDR2 YFSETQ. This clone was observed once. Its antigen is still unknown. Data came from immunoSEQ multiplex PCR; TCRdb stores just in-frame clones and leaves some out. This table holds 20,000 to 25,000 clones, almost 85% found once. This clonotype was obtained from a human donor with melanoma. The specimen was cells from a culture (not recorded whether cultured in vitro). The V call is TRBV5-1, the J call TRBJ2-5; TRBD2 agrees at 8 bases. CDR3 DNA sequence: TGCGCCAGCAGCTTGGGGGCAGCGGGAGCTTCCCAAGAGACCCAGTACTTC. It encodes CASSLGAAGASQETQYF.